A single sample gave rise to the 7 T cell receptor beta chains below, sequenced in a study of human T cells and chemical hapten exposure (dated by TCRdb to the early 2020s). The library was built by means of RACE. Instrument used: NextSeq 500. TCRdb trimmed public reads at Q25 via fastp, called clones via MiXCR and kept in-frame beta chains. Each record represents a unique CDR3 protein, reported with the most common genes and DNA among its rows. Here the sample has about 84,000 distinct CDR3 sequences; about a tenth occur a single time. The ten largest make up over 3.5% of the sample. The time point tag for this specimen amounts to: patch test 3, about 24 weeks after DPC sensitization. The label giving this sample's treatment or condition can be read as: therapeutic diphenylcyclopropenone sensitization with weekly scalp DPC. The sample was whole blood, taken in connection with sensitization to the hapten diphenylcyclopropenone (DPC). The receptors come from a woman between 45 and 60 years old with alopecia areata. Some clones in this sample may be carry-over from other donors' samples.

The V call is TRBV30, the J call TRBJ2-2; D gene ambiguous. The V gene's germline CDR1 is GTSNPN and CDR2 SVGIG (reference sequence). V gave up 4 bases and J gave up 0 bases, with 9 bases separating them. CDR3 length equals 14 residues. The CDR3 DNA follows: TGTGCCTGGATGCGGCAGGCGAACACCGGGGAGCTGTTTTTT. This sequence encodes CAWMRQANTGELFF.

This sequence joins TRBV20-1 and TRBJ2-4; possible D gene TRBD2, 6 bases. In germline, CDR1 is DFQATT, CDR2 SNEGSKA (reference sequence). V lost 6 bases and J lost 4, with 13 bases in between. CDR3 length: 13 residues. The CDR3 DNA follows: TGCAGTGCCAGACCGGGACTTAAAAACATTCAGTACTTC. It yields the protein CSARPGLKNIQYF.

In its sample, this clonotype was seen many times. CDR3 DNA sequence: TGTGCCAGCAGCCGGGGGGCTAGCGGGAGGGCCCGTAGGCACAATGAGCAGTTCTTC. It yields the protein CASSRGASGRARRHNEQFF. V usage is TRBV5-6 and J usage is TRBJ2-1, with 12 bases that match TRBD2. Trimming cost V 4 bases and J 5 bases; bases outside gene matches: 16. The germline V gene has CDR1 SGHDT and CDR2 YYEEEE. There are 19 residues in the CDR3.

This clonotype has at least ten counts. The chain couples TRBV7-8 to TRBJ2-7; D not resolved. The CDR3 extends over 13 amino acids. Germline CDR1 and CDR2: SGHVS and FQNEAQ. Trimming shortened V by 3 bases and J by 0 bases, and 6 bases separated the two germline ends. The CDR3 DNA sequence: TGTGCCAGCAGCTTCCCTCCCTCCTACGAGCAGTACTTC. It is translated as CASSFPPSYEQYF.

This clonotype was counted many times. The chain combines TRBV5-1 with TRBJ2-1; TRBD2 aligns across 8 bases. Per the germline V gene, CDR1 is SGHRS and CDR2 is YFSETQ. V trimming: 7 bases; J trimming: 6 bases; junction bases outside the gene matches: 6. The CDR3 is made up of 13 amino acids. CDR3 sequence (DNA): TGCGCCAGCGGAGCGGGAGTCCCCAATGAGCAGTTCTTC. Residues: CASGAGVPNEQFF.

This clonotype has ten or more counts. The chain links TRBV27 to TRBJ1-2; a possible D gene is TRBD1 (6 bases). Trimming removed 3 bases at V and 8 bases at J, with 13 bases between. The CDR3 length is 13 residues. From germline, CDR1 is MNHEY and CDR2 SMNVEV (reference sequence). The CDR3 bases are TGTGCCAGCAGTTTGAACAGGGAATTAGGCTACACCTTC. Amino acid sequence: CASSLNRELGYTF.

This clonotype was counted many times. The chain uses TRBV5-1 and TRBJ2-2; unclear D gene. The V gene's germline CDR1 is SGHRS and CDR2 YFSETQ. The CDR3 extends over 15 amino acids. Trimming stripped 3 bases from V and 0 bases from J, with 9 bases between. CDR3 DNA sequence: TGCGCCAGCAGCTCTAACCCCCCGAACACCGGGGAGCTGTTTTTT. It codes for CASSSNPPNTGELFF.